This TCR beta chain was observed in a study of T cell responses to AZD1222 COVID-19 vaccine (dated by TCRdb to about 2021). In terms of the full investigation: TCR sequencing covered approximately 230 trial participants: approximately 200 given two doses of AZD1222 and around 26 given two doses of MenACWY control vaccine. Trial participants were enrolled by age into subgroups of 18-55, 56-69 and 70-plus years, and roughly 150, 30 and 60 TCR-sequenced participants, respectively, were included in these subgroups.

The time point tag for this specimen amounts to: about 28 days (+/-7) after the second vaccine dose. What this sample's treatment or condition label stands for: meningococcal conjugate vaccine given as trial control. Vaccinee samples were obtained from the UK trials COV001 and COV002, which included a single-blind randomized controlled phase 2/3 trial of AZD1222 (ChAdOx1 nCoV-19) in healthy adults. For TCRbeta chain sequencing, PBMC samples were collected from trial participants at day 0 and at day 28 after the second dose. The CDR3 regions of human TCRbeta chains were subjected to immunosequencing. Per the original workflow: TCRs in the repertoires were matched against a reference library of SARS-CoV-2-specific TCRs that had been generated with the MIRA antigen-specificity platform. Breadth was defined as the fraction of unique TCRs that were SARS-CoV-2-associated, and depth was defined as the fraction of total T cells that were SARS-CoV-2-associated. Using the MIRA data, each spike-specific TCR was assigned both to the spike region to which the TCR was reactive and to a CD4 or CD8 class. Log10-transformed breadth and depth values were compared by one-way ANOVA with Sidak's multiple comparisons tests. The source is immuneACCESS, and TCRdb retained only in-frame sequences with V and J called. Part of the clones is not carried over; for the studies checked, unresolved V genes explain less than half of this, and the remainder is unexplained. The V and J calls and clone size come from that table; D and trimming were worked out from the DNA. The table for this sample lists over 150,000 clones; approximately 92% of them were counted only once. The top ten clones comprise under 1.1% of the sample.

Here is what the overall study found, with its caveats: Participants were mostly white British, with more females than males. The authors suggested clonal diversity may have been underestimated. No day 14 peak-response samples were available, so repertoires were characterized only after the peak T cell response. Vaccine-associated CD4 TCRs spanned the whole spike protein, with dominant responses in regions 160-218 and 743-854. Conclusions about previously exposed vaccinees were limited because only six AZD1222 recipients were SARS-CoV-2 seropositive at baseline. Nearly half of unique spike-specific TCRs reportedly recognized epitopes outside regions mutated in the B.1.351 and B.1.1.7 variants. Spike-specific TCR breadth and depth rose significantly after two AZD1222 doses compared with day 0 and with MenACWY recipients. The 56-69-year group was small, and its depth increase did not reach significance, likely because of low power.

CDR1 and CDR2 (SQVTM, ANQGSEA) derive from the germline V gene. Trimming costs V 6 bases and J 6 bases, and their ends lie 11 bases apart. Including cysteine and phenylalanine, the CDR3 has 11 amino acids. Kept here is only the CDR3 DNA, which spans 33 bases and is read in frame from base 1. There are a few counts of this clone. No antigen is known for it. Within one base of it there is no much larger clone, and no base qualities were kept. Rearrangement joined TRBV29-1 to TRBJ1-2; no D segment can be confidently identified. Sample: peripheral blood, taken 28 days after the second dose of the MenACWY control vaccine. The source of this sequence is an adult who received the MenACWY meningococcal vaccine as a control. The CDR3 sequence is CSVHSLDGYTF. The sequenced DNA: TGCAGCGTGCACAGTCTTGATGGCTACACCTTC.